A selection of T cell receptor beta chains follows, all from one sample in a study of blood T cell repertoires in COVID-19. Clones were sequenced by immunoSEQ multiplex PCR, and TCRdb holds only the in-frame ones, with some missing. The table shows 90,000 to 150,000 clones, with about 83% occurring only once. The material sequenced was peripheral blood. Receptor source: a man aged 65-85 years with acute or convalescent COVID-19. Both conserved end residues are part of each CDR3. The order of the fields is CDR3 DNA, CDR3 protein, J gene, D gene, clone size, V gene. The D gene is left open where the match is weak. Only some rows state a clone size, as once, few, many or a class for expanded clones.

TGTGCCAGCAGCTGGCCCGGGGAGCGGGGGTACGAGCAGTACTTC	CASSWPGERGYEQYF	TRBJ2-7	TRBD2	NA	TRBV5-4
TGTGCCAGCAGCCAAGGGTATAGCGGAGGGACCACCTCCTACGAGCAGTACTTC	CASSQGYSGGTTSYEQYF	TRBJ2-7	NA	NA	TRBV14
TGTGCCAGTAGTATAGGGACAGGGCACTCTCAGCCCCAGCATTTT	CASSIGTGHSQPQHF	TRBJ1-5	TRBD1	NA	TRBV19
TGCGCCAGCAGCCAAGTTAGCGCCGGACAGCGAAGTTTCTATGGCTACACCTTC	CASSQVSAGQRSFYGYTF	TRBJ1-2	NA	NA	TRBV4-3
TGTGCCAGCAGCGTAACCGGGGGACTAGCGGCTTACGAGCAGTACTTC	CASSVTGGLAAYEQYF	TRBJ2-7	TRBD2	NA	TRBV9
TGTGCCAGCAGCTTAGGGACAGGCTACGAGCAGTACTTC	CASSLGTGYEQYF	TRBJ2-7	TRBD1	few	TRBV7-6
TGTGCCAGTAGTTCCTCCGCCGCATATGGGGCGCTGGGCCATGCTTTCTTT	CASSSSAAYGALGHAFF	TRBJ1-1	NA	NA	TRBV19
TGTGCCAGCAGTTTATCAGCGGCAGATAACTATGGCTACACCTTC	CASSLSAADNYGYTF	TRBJ1-2	NA	few	TRBV27
TGTGCCAGCAGCCAAGGCCAGGGATCGGACGGAAACACCATATATTTT	CASSQGQGSDGNTIYF	TRBJ1-3	NA	NA	TRBV3-1/TRBV3-2
TGTGCCAGCAGCCCCTCTAGCGCCGTCTACGAGCAGTACTTC	CASSPSSAVYEQYF	TRBJ2-7	NA	medium-sized	TRBV9
TGTGCCAGCAGCTCCTTAGTCTATCCCACGGATACGCAGTATTTT	CASSSLVYPTDTQYF	TRBJ2-3	NA	NA	TRBV7-2
TGCAGCGCCTCGGGGACTCAAGAGACCCAGTACTTC	CSASGTQETQYF	TRBJ2-5	NA	NA	TRBV29-1
TGTGCCAGCAGTGGGCTCCCGGGACAGGGGGGCACCGGGGAGCTGTTTTTT	CASSGLPGQGGTGELFF	TRBJ2-2	TRBD1	NA	TRBV6-2/TRBV6-3